Given below is one T cell receptor (beta chain) in context. This record comes from a study of blood T cell repertoires in COVID-19. Study background: Samples came from the United States, Italy and Spain, spanning acute and convalescent COVID-19. Sample material is recorded as cDNA or gDNA derived from T cells, B-cell-depleted T cells, or PBMCs.

Per the study methods: Reference gene primer amplification gave nucleated cell count estimates. Profiled with immunoSEQ multiplex PCR; TCRdb holds only in-frame clones, not every one. The DNA was the basis for D and trimming; V, J and clone size are from that table. The sample consists of approximately 90,000 clones, approximately 88% of them appearing once. In germline, CDR1 is MNHEY, CDR2 SVGAGI. The CDR3 has 14 amino acids. V gave up 7 bases and J gave up 7 bases; unmatched junction bases: 7. The receptor comes from a woman in her 70s with acute or convalescent COVID-19. Input material: peripheral blood. The chain employs TRBV6-5 and TRBJ2-1; 10 bases line up with TRBD2. The CDR3 region is CASTPGLASNEQFF. CDR3 in DNA: TGTGCCAGCACCCCGGGACTAGCGAGTAATGAGCAGTTCTTC.